This T cell receptor (beta chain) was documented in a study of cytomegalovirus exposure and HLA in healthy donors. PCR amplification relied on 60 Vbeta primers (plus 13 Jbeta primers). Some clones are missing from TCRdb's copy, which holds only in-frame ones; the method was immunoSEQ multiplex PCR. In the table there are tens of thousands of clones, about 81% of which are singletons. Regarding the study as a whole: Roughly uniform sequencing depth across donors was assumed, possibly incorrectly.

The V and J ends lost 9 bases and 3 bases, in that order; junction bases with no gene match: 18. Germline CDR1 and CDR2: WNHNN and SYGVQD (reference sequence). The CDR3 spans 17 residues. Comments on this clone: Its target is unknown.

Each donor's status was that of a healthy bone marrow donor. V and J are TRBV10-1 and TRBJ2-7; TRBD1 agrees at 9 bases. The material sequenced was PBMCs. This TCR derives from a woman in her twenties or thirties in good health and CMV-seronegative. CDR3 region: CASNLGQGPTRIYEQYV. In nucleotides, the CDR3 is TGCGCCAGTAACCTTGGACAGGGGCCTACAAGAATCTACGAGCAGTACGTC.